This passage covers 20 T cell receptor beta chains from one sample sequenced in a study of identical twins. TCRdb called the 5' RACE reads again in MiXCR, with one record for every CDR3 protein. The sample consists of 1.5 million to 2 million distinct CDR3 sequences, less than 40% of them appearing once. Sequencing was done on a sample of cord blood. These receptors originate from a newborn girl in good health.

The gene calls are TRBV20-1 and TRBJ1-5, with D tentatively TRBD1 (6 bases). CDR3 size: 14 residues. V was trimmed by 6 bases and J by 2 bases, leaving 14 bases between them. Germline-derived CDR1 and CDR2 are DFQATT and SNEGSKA (reference sequence). Here the CDR3 reads CSANQGRGNQPQHF. DNA for the CDR3: TGCAGTGCAAATCAGGGGAGAGGCAATCAGCCCCAGCATTTT.

The CDR3 spells CAWSFGLAGGADTQYF. The CDR3, as DNA: TGTGCCTGGAGTTTCGGACTAGCGGGGGGCGCAGATACGCAGTATTTT. This chain links TRBV30 with TRBJ2-3; 14 positions agree with TRBD2. CDR3 size: 16 residues. The germline V gene encodes CDR1 GTSNPN and CDR2 SVGIG (reference sequence). The ends lost 2 bases at V and 4 bases at J; junction bases unmatched: 5.

This clonotype was recorded many times. This sequence joins TRBV5-1 and TRBJ2-1; 8 bases are shared with TRBD1. This CDR3 region has 15 residues. With 0 bases clipped from V and 3 bases from J, the junction kept 2 bases outside the gene matches. CDR1 and CDR2 (germline): SGHRS, YFSETQ. The CDR3 nucleotides are TGCGCCAGCAGCTTGGGGACAGGGAACTACAATGAGCAGTTCTTC. Protein product: CASSLGTGNYNEQFF.

This clonotype was detected ten times or more. The rearrangement uses TRBV29-1 and TRBJ2-7, with D uncertain. This CDR3 is built from 11 residues. Trimming pared 1 base from V and 4 bases from J, leaving 5 bases between. In germline, CDR1 is SQVTM, CDR2 ANQGSEA. In DNA form, the CDR3 reads TGCAGCGTTGAAGGGCCTTACGAGCAGTACTTC. This encodes CSVEGPYEQYF.

This clonotype was seen more than once but under ten times. This chain's CDR3 is CATSDLPGQGETQYF. CDR3 coding DNA: TGTGCCACCAGTGATTTGCCGGGACAGGGAGAGACCCAGTACTTC. The chain carries TRBV24-1 and TRBJ2-5, with 9 bases lining up with TRBD1. The CDR3 runs to 15 residues. Trimming cost V 0 bases and J 4 bases; bases outside gene matches: 2. CDR1 is KGHDR, CDR2 SFDVKD, per germline.

This clonotype has more than one count but fewer than ten. The rearrangement uses TRBV4-2 and TRBJ2-1, with 13 positions matching TRBD2. Germline V CDR1 and CDR2: LGHNA, YNFKEQ. The V segment lost 0 bases and the J segment 6 bases; nucleotides outside the gene matches: 8. The CDR3 has 18 residues. Written as DNA, the CDR3 is TGTGCCAGCAGCCAAGACGTTATACTAGCGGGAGGGCCCAATGAGCAGTTCTTC. It yields the protein CASSQDVILAGGPNEQFF.

On this clonotype itself: This probably arose from a read error, given a far larger clone one base away. V is TRBV11-3 and J is TRBJ2-1, with D hard to call. Germline assignment: CDR1 SGHNT and CDR2 YENEEA. CDR3 length: 11 residues. CDR3 DNA sequence: TGTGCCTGCAGCCGACACAATGAGCAGTTCTTC. It codes for CACSRHNEQFF.

This clonotype was found a few times. V usage is TRBV21-1 and J usage is TRBJ2-5. TRBV21-1 is a recognized pseudogene. The CDR3 covers 13 residues. The CDR3 nucleotides read TGTGCCAGCAGCAATAAGCGAAGGGAGACCCAGTACTTC. Amino acids: CASSNKRRETQYF.

This clonotype has more than one count but fewer than ten. The chain joins TRBV28 to TRBJ2-1, with 11 bases identical to TRBD2. J was trimmed by 8 bases and V by 5 bases; bases with no gene match: 8. Germline V gene lookup returns CDR1 MDHEN and CDR2 SYDVKM. CDR3 length: 15 amino acids. CDR3 amino acids: CASSPTSGRSDEQFF. In DNA, the CDR3 is TGTGCCAGCAGTCCCACTAGCGGGAGATCCGATGAGCAGTTCTTC.

The chain couples TRBV18 to TRBJ1-1; 9 positions match TRBD1. Germline loops: CDR1 KGHSH, CDR2 LQKENI. Trimming took 6 bases from V and 11 from J; bases not matched to a gene: 4. The CDR3 covers 11 residues. The CDR3 bases are TGTGCCAGCTCCTCCGGGACAGGGGCTTTCTTT. Translated, it gives CASSSGTGAFF. Based on the CDR3 plus reference TRBV18 and TRBJ1-1, the full variable domain is NAGVMQNPRHLVRRRGQEARLRCSPMKGHSHVYWYRQLPEEGLKFMVYLQKENIIDESGMPKERFSAEFPKEGPSILRIQQVVRGDSAAYFCASSSGTGAFFGQGTRLTVV.

The V and J genes are TRBV6-2 or TRBV6-3 and TRBJ2-7; D unresolved. This CDR3 has 13 residues. Germline values: CDR1 MNHEY, CDR2 SVGEGT. The germline V and J ends were trimmed by 7 bases and 3 bases, with 13 bases remaining between them. The CDR3 DNA is TGTGCCAGCACCCCAGTAGGAATCTACGAGCAGTACTTC. It encodes CASTPVGIYEQYF.

This clonotype was recorded a few times. The chain couples TRBV24-1 to TRBJ2-7; tentatively, D is TRBD1 (6 bases). Trimming stripped 4 bases from V and 0 bases from J, with 12 bases between. The CDR3 runs to 15 residues. Germline-derived CDR1 and CDR2 are KGHDR and SFDVKD. The CDR3: CATSDTGTSSYEQYF. DNA of the CDR3: TGTGCCACCAGTGACACCGGGACATCCTCCTACGAGCAGTACTTC.

The CDR3 nucleotides are TGTGCCACCAGCAGAGTAAACCCTTTCGGGAGTGGGAACAATGAGCAGTACTTC. Translation: CATSRVNPFGSGNNEQYF. V usage is TRBV15 and J usage is TRBJ2-5; D perhaps matches TRBD2 (6 bases). The CDR3 has 18 amino acids. Trimming shortened V by 1 base and J by 11 bases, and 29 bases separated the two germline ends. Germline assignment: CDR1 LNHNV and CDR2 YYDKDF (reference sequence).

The rearrangement links TRBV20-1 to TRBJ1-2; D unclear. Trimming took off 6 bases at V and 7 bases at J, with 21 bases between the two ends. The CDR3 runs 14 residues. In germline, CDR1 is DFQATT, CDR2 SNEGSKA (reference sequence). The CDR3 region has the DNA TGCAGTGCCCGGACCCCCCAGGACTTCGGTGGCTACACCTTC. Encoded protein: CSARTPQDFGGYTF.

This clonotype was detected only a few times. The rearrangement links TRBV6-6 to TRBJ1-1; maybe TRBD1 (5 bases). This CDR3 contains 12 residues. V lost 0 bases and J 10 bases, leaving 9 bases between the germline ends. The V gene's germline CDR1 is MNHNY and CDR2 SVGAGI (reference sequence). The CDR3 bases are TGTGCCAGCAGTTACTCGCAGGGATCAGCTTTCTTT. This codes for CASSYSQGSAFF.

This clonotype was seen a few times. The CDR3 nucleotides are TGTGCCAGCAGTTTTAGTAGGGGTCGGGCTGAAGCTTTCTTT. This sequence encodes CASSFSRGRAEAFF. The chain is built from TRBV28 and TRBJ1-1; D is perhaps TRBD1 (5 bases). Trimming pared 3 bases from V and 6 bases from J, leaving 14 bases between. Looked up from germline, CDR1 is MDHEN and CDR2 is SYDVKM. The CDR3 has 14 amino acids.

The genes are TRBV20-1 and TRBJ2-1, with D maybe TRBD1 (5 bases). The V end was cut by 4 bases, the J end by 6 bases, with 13 bases between. CDR1 and CDR2 from the germline V gene are DFQATT and SNEGSKA (reference sequence). The CDR3 loop spans 13 amino acids. The CDR3 loop is CSATLGVGNEQFF. Here the CDR3 DNA reads TGCAGTGCTACCTTAGGGGTCGGCAATGAGCAGTTCTTC.

In its sample, this clonotype was seen a few times. V gene TRBV28 combines with J gene TRBJ2-3; TRBD2 aligns across 10 bases. Per the germline V gene, CDR1 is MDHEN and CDR2 is SYDVKM. V was pared by 5 bases and J by 1 base, with 12 bases of the junction left unmatched. CDR3 length equals 18 residues. The CDR3 loop reads CASSHPAGLAWGTDTQYF. The CDR3 DNA reads TGTGCCAGCAGTCATCCCGCGGGACTAGCGTGGGGCACAGATACGCAGTATTTT.

The genes are TRBV25-1 and TRBJ2-1, with 8 nucleotides matching TRBD2. The trim removed 8 bases at V and 1 base at J, leaving 7 bases unmatched. The CDR3 covers 15 residues. Germline V gives CDR1 MGHDK, CDR2 SYGVNS. The CDR3 DNA reads as TGTGCCAGCCGTAGCGGGGAAGGGTCCTACAATGAGCAGTTCTTC. The encoded protein is CASRSGEGSYNEQFF.

This chain uses TRBV7-6 with TRBJ2-7; 7 bases agree with TRBD2. In germline, CDR1 is SGHVS, CDR2 FNYEAQ. The CDR3 runs 16 residues. The V segment lost 5 bases and the J segment 0 bases; nucleotides outside the gene matches: 10. DNA of the CDR3: TGTGCCAGCAGCCGATCCCCTCCTAGCGGCTCCTACGAGCAGTACTTC. This translates into CASSRSPPSGSYEQYF.